This TCR beta chain was captured in a study of beta chain features in type 1 diabetes. About the study: Healthy donors resembled patients in age, gender and cell yields.

Trimming took 6 bases from V and 2 from J; bases not matched to a gene: 6. From germline, CDR1 is SEHNR and CDR2 FQNEAQ (reference sequence). This CDR3 is built from 14 residues. Whole-study results and caveats: With patients and controls alike, PCR might favor shorter templates to an equal degree.

Every isolated RNA sample was fully reverse transcribed, so sequencing captured expressed TCRB transcripts. An average of approximately 4 million reads was obtained for naive, central memory and regulatory T cell samples. Sequencing was performed with immunoSEQ multiplex PCR; in TCRdb, only in-frame clones are kept and a portion is missing. The sample lists more than 350,000 clones; around 10% were seen once. This clone was recorded a few times. Its antigen is not known. Sequenced sample: naive CD4+ T cells from blood. This rearrangement joins TRBV7-9 to TRBJ2-5; 7 nucleotides agree with TRBD2. The TCR was taken from a woman aged 18 to 35 in good health. The CDR3 region has the DNA TGTGCCAGCAGGCAATCGGGAGGACAAGAGACCCAGTACTTC. It translates to CASRQSGGQETQYF.